A selection of T cell receptor beta chains follows, all from one sample in a study of spatial heterogeneity in lung cancer. TCRdb used MiXCR to reprocess the 5' RACE reads, holding one entry per CDR3 protein. The sample comprises 90,000 or so distinct CDR3 sequences, roughly 9.5% of which are singletons, and 6.9% rests with the top ten. The specimen was PBMCs, collected at surgery. The receptors stem from a male donor with early-stage non-small cell lung cancer. Both conserved end residues are part of each CDR3. A D gene is named only where the DNA matches it firmly. Clone size appears in some rows only: once, few, many, or a class for an expanded clone.

abundance: many; j_gene: TRBJ2-3; d_gene: TRBD1; v_gene: TRBV5-1; CDR3nt: TGCGCCAGCAGCTTGGTAGGGGGCGGCACAGATACGCAGTATTTT; CDR3aa: CASSLVGGGTDTQYF
abundance: many; j_gene: TRBJ2-5; d_gene: -; v_gene: TRBV12-3/TRBV12-4; CDR3nt: TGTGCCAGCAGCTCTGCCGGGGACTCCCCGGAGACCCAGTACTTC; CDR3aa: CASSSAGDSPETQYF
abundance: many; j_gene: TRBJ1-4; d_gene: -; v_gene: TRBV5-5; CDR3nt: TGTGCCAGCAGTCCCACCGGGTATGCTGAAAAACTGTTTTTT; CDR3aa: CASSPTGYAEKLFF
abundance: -; j_gene: TRBJ1-1; d_gene: -; v_gene: TRBV5-1; CDR3nt: TGCGCCAGCAGGGGCTACACTGAAGCTTTCTTT; CDR3aa: CASRGYTEAFF
abundance: -; j_gene: TRBJ1-5; d_gene: TRBD1; v_gene: TRBV24-1; CDR3nt: TGTGCCACCAGTGATCCCGGACAGGGAAGAAGCAATCAGCCCCAGCATTTT; CDR3aa: CATSDPGQGRSNQPQHF
abundance: many; j_gene: TRBJ2-3; d_gene: TRBD2; v_gene: TRBV7-9; CDR3nt: TGTGCCAGCAGCCCGGGACTAGCGGACACAGATACGCAGTATTTT; CDR3aa: CASSPGLADTDTQYF
abundance: few; j_gene: TRBJ2-3; d_gene: -; v_gene: TRBV6-2/TRBV6-3; CDR3nt: TGTGCCAGCAGTTCGGACGGCCACACAGATACGCAGTATTTT; CDR3aa: CASSSDGHTDTQYF
abundance: -; j_gene: TRBJ1-6; d_gene: -; v_gene: TRBV7-9; CDR3nt: TGTGCCAGCAGCTCACAGGGATCCAGCTCACCCCTCCACTTT; CDR3aa: CASSSQGSSSPLHF
abundance: -; j_gene: TRBJ1-4; d_gene: -; v_gene: TRBV30; CDR3nt: TGTGCCTGGAGTAGGGGCCCTAATGAAAAACTGTTTTTT; CDR3aa: CAWSRGPNEKLFF
abundance: many; j_gene: TRBJ1-5; d_gene: -; v_gene: TRBV6-2/TRBV6-3; CDR3nt: TGTGCCAGCAAGAGGGGGGGCCTACAGCCCCAGCATTTT; CDR3aa: CASKRGGLQPQHF
abundance: -; j_gene: TRBJ2-7; d_gene: -; v_gene: TRBV28; CDR3nt: TGTGCCAGCAGTACCCCGGGGGTCGTCTCGTACGAGCAGTACTTC; CDR3aa: CASSTPGVVSYEQYF
abundance: -; j_gene: TRBJ2-2; d_gene: TRBD2; v_gene: TRBV7-9; CDR3nt: TGTGCCAGCAGCCACGCCACTAGCGGGGGCAATACCGGGGAGCTGTTTTTT; CDR3aa: CASSHATSGGNTGELFF
abundance: many; j_gene: TRBJ1-2; d_gene: -; v_gene: TRBV7-9; CDR3nt: TGTGCCAGCAGCCTGGCGGACTATGGCTACACCTTC; CDR3aa: CASSLADYGYTF
abundance: many; j_gene: TRBJ2-1; d_gene: -; v_gene: TRBV20-1; CDR3nt: TGCAGTGCTAGTGACTCCGGGACACCCATATACAATGAGCAGTTCTTC; CDR3aa: CSASDSGTPIYNEQFF
abundance: few; j_gene: TRBJ2-3; d_gene: -; v_gene: TRBV5-1; CDR3nt: TGCGCCAGCAGCTTGAAAGATACGCAGTATTTT; CDR3aa: CASSLKDTQYF
abundance: many; j_gene: TRBJ2-1; d_gene: -; v_gene: TRBV7-8; CDR3nt: TGTGCCAGCAGCCTGGGACGGCCTGTCAATGAGCAGTTCTTC; CDR3aa: CASSLGRPVNEQFF